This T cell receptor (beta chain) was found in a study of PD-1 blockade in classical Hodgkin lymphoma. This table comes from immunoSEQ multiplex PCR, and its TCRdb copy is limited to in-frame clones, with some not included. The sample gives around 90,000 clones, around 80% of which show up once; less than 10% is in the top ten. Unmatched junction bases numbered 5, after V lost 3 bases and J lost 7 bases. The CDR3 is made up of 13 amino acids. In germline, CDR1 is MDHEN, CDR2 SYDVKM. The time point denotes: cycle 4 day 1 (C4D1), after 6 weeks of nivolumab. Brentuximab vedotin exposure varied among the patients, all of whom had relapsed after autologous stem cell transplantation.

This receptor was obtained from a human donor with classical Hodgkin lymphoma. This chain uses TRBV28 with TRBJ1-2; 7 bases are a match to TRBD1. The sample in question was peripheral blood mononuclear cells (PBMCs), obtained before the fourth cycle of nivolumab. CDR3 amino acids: CASSLGYRGGYTF. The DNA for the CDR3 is TGTGCCAGCAGTTTGGGGTACAGGGGTGGCTACACCTTC.